Below, 22 T cell receptor beta chains from the same sample are listed, as sequenced in a study of T cell responses to AZD1222 COVID-19 vaccine. Assay used: immunoSEQ multiplex PCR; TCRdb lists only in-frame clones, some missing. The repertoire holds some 99,000 clones, with 88% as singletons. The sequencing here drew on peripheral blood, taken 28 days after the second AZD1222 dose. The receptors stem from an adult who received the AZD1222 COVID-19 vaccine.

The V and J genes are TRBV7-9 and TRBJ2-1; TRBD1 is a possible D gene (6 bases). Trimming left V 5 bases short and J 9 bases short, with 17 bases between. This CDR3 has 14 residues. Germline CDR1 SEHNR, CDR2 FQNEAQ (reference sequence). CDR3 amino acids: CASSTQGIRGEQFF. Written as DNA, the CDR3 is TGTGCCAGCAGCACCCAGGGGATCAGGGGTGAGCAGTTCTTC.

This clone was picked up one time. The chain carries TRBV6-5 and TRBJ2-7; TRBD1 aligns across 7 bases. V dropped 5 bases and J dropped 3; count of bases not matched to a gene: 4. The CDR3 contains 13 residues. Germline values: CDR1 MNHEY, CDR2 SVGAGI. The CDR3 protein is CASSRTGFYEQYF. The CDR3 nucleotides are TGTGCCAGCAGTAGGACAGGCTTCTACGAGCAGTACTTC.

To note about this clone: A junction end diverges from the germline sequence, so it may reflect a read error. The chain couples TRBV29-1 to TRBJ2-7; TRBD2 aligns across 10 bases. CDR1 is SQVTM, CDR2 ANQGSEA, per germline. This CDR3 contains 13 residues. CDR3 nucleotide sequence: TGCAGCGTTGAAAACGCTAGCGGGAGCCCAAGAGAGTTC. Its translation is CSVENASGSPREF.

V and J are TRBV3-1 (or the pseudogene TRBV3-2) and TRBJ2-7; possibly TRBD1 or TRBD2 for D (5 bases each). The CDR3 consists of 13 residues. Trimming removed 1 base from V and 6 bases from J, with 10 bases in between. Germline CDR1 reads LGHDT; CDR2 reads YNNKEL (reference sequence). The CDR3 DNA sequence: TGTGCCAGCAGCCAAGCGGGACCCCTCGAGCAGTACTTC. This translates into CASSQAGPLEQYF.

This chain uses TRBV10-1 with TRBJ2-7; 10 positions match TRBD2. Germline-derived CDR1 and CDR2 are WNHNN and SYGVQD (reference sequence). This CDR3 contains 16 residues. J was trimmed by 2 bases and V by 3 bases; bases with no gene match: 7. Written as DNA, the CDR3 is TGCGCCAGCAGTGACCAGGGACTAGCGCAAACCTACGAGCAGTACTTC. This codes for CASSDQGLAQTYEQYF.

This clone was recorded once. The chain recombines TRBV6-5 with TRBJ1-1; no definite D call. Per germline, CDR1 MNHEY and CDR2 SVGAGI. The CDR3 is made up of 14 amino acids. Trimming pared 2 bases from V and 1 base from J, leaving 8 bases between. The CDR3 sequence: CASSYRRGNTEAFF. The CDR3 DNA reads as TGTGCCAGCAGTTACCGGCGGGGGAACACTGAAGCTTTCTTT.

The gene calls are TRBV11-2 and TRBJ2-7; D may be TRBD1 (5 bases). The V end was cut by 5 bases, the J end by 0 bases, with 20 bases between. The CDR3 runs 17 residues. Germline-derived CDR1 and CDR2 are SGHAT and FQNNGV. Here the CDR3 DNA reads TGTGCCAGCAGCCCTGTTTCCGGAGACAGAAGCTCCTACGAGCAGTACTTC. It is translated as CASSPVSGDRSSYEQYF.

V is TRBV27 and J is TRBJ2-6; TRBD1 might be the D (5 bases). The germline V and J ends were trimmed by 4 bases and 4 bases, with 11 bases remaining between them. Germline lookup yields CDR1 MNHEY and CDR2 SMNVEV (reference sequence). The CDR3 loop spans 15 amino acids. In DNA, the CDR3 is TGTGCCAGCAGTTCCAGGGCCACGGGGGCCAACGTCCTGACTTTC. Translated, it gives CASSSRATGANVLTF.

This rearrangement joins TRBV7-2 to TRBJ1-5; perhaps TRBD1 as D (6 bases). Trimming took off 7 bases at V and 7 bases at J, with 14 bases between the two ends. In germline, CDR1 is SGHTA, CDR2 FQGNSA. The CDR3 is 13 amino acids. CDR3 residues: CASTPGERQPQHF. In nucleotides, the CDR3 is TGTGCCAGCACCCCAGGGGAAAGACAGCCCCAGCATTTT. Together with reference TRBV7-2 and TRBJ1-5, the CDR3 gives the full variable domain: GAGVSQSPSNKVTEKGKDVELRCDPISGHTALYWYRQSLGQGLEFLIYFQGNSAPDKSGLPSDRFSAERTGGSVSTLTIQRTQQEDSAVYLCASTPGERQPQHFGDGTRLSIL.

The chain has TRBV3-1 (or the pseudogene TRBV3-2) and TRBJ1-1; D possibly corresponds to TRBD1 (5 bases). Germline V lookup: CDR1 LGHDT, CDR2 YNNKEL (reference sequence). This CDR3 is built from 14 residues. Trimming stripped 3 bases from V and 4 bases from J, with 12 bases between. CDR3 in amino acids: CASSHGGVGTEAFF. The CDR3 nucleotides are TGTGCCAGCAGCCACGGGGGGGTCGGCACTGAAGCTTTCTTT.

As DNA, the CDR3 is TGTGCCAGCAGTGGGGACAGGGTAAACACTGAAGCTTTCTTT. This sequence encodes CASSGDRVNTEAFF. V and J are TRBV25-1 and TRBJ1-1, with 9 positions matching TRBD1. CDR1 and CDR2 from the germline V gene are MGHDK and SYGVNS. After removal of 4 bases from V and 2 bases from J, the junction contained 2 bases not matched to a gene. The CDR3 has 14 amino acids. Filled out from reference TRBV25-1 and TRBJ1-1, the complete variable domain reads EADIYQTPRYLVIGTGKKITLECSQTMGHDKMYWYQQDPGMELHLIHYSYGVNSTEKGDLSSESTVSRIRTEHFPLTLESARPSHTSQYLCASSGDRVNTEAFFGQGTRLTVV.

The chain uses TRBV25-1 and TRBJ2-3; possible D gene TRBD1, 6 bases. The CDR3 loop spans 16 amino acids. Germline-derived CDR1 and CDR2 are MGHDK and SYGVNS. The V gene lost 3 bases and the J gene lost 0 bases, with 13 bases spanning the gap. The CDR3 loop reads CASSDPTGPSTDTQYF. DNA for the CDR3: TGTGCCAGCAGTGACCCAACAGGGCCTAGCACAGATACGCAGTATTTT.

The chain has TRBV5-4 and TRBJ2-7, with 11 nucleotides matching TRBD1. CDR3 length: 15 amino acids. Trimming cost V 4 bases and J 6 bases; bases outside gene matches: 9. Germline CDR1 reads SGHNT; CDR2 reads YYREEE (reference sequence). The CDR3 reads CASSQTGTGGSEQYF. DNA of the CDR3: TGTGCCAGCAGCCAAACCGGGACAGGGGGAAGCGAGCAGTACTTC.

The V call is TRBV7-2, the J call TRBJ2-2; D not resolved. Germline V gene sequence: CDR1 SGHTA, CDR2 FQGNSA. V lost 0 bases to trimming and J lost 6 bases, with 5 bases between them. There are 13 residues in the CDR3. The CDR3 spells CASSLANAGELFF. In nucleotides, the CDR3 is TGTGCCAGCAGCTTAGCCAACGCCGGGGAGCTGTTTTTT.

The chain is built from TRBV11-2 and TRBJ2-1, with TRBD2 matching 11 bases. The V gene's germline CDR1 is SGHAT and CDR2 FQNNGV. This CDR3 is 19 amino acids long. V lost 5 bases and J lost 4; bases outside the gene matches: 16. The CDR3 nucleotides are TGTGCCAGCAGCGCCCTCTCTACTAGCGGGAGACTCGGATACAATGAGCAGTTCTTC. Residues: CASSALSTSGRLGYNEQFF. The entire variable domain, with the rest obtained from reference TRBV11-2 and TRBJ2-1, is as follows: EAGVAQSPRYKIIEKRQSVAFWCNPISGHATLYWYQQILGQGPKLLIQFQNNGVVDDSQLPKDRFSAERLKGVDSTLKIQPAKLEDSAVYLCASSALSTSGRLGYNEQFFGPGTRLTVL.

Worth noting for this clone: The germline gene is not matched at one end of the junction; a read error may be the cause. Different DNA sequences within this sample yield the same CDR3. This chain links TRBV4-1 with TRBJ1-3, with a weak D call TRBD1 (5 bases). The CDR3 runs 15 residues. The germline V gene has CDR1 MGHRA and CDR2 YSYEKL. The CDR3 DNA reads TGCGCCAGTAGCCTTACTCTCGGGACGGGAAACACCATATATTTT. It yields the protein CASSLTLGTGNTIYF.

This clone was picked up one time. The chain employs TRBV29-1 and TRBJ2-7; D uncertain. Per the germline V gene, CDR1 is SQVTM and CDR2 is ANQGSEA. The CDR3 is made up of 11 amino acids. Trimming removed 4 bases at V and 3 bases at J, with 7 bases between. The CDR3 sequence is CSVGLLYEQYF. The CDR3 nucleotides are TGCAGCGTTGGACTTCTCTACGAGCAGTACTTC.

This clone was seen a handful of times. The chain recombines TRBV19 with TRBJ2-5; 11 nucleotides line up with TRBD2. This CDR3 contains 15 residues. The V gene end was trimmed by 3 bases and the J gene end by 2 bases; junction bases not matched to a gene: 2. Germline CDR1 LNHDA, CDR2 SQIVND (reference sequence). The CDR3 DNA is TGTGCCAGTAGTATCGGGACTAGCGGACAAGAGACCCAGTACTTC. Its translation is CASSIGTSGQETQYF.

The gene calls are TRBV19 and TRBJ2-1; D gene unclear. The CDR3 contains 13 residues. With 7 bases removed from V and 7 bases from J, the gap between germline ends came to 14 bases. Germline assignment: CDR1 LNHDA and CDR2 SQIVND (reference sequence). The chain's CDR3 is CASTQSRSNEQFF. The CDR3 nucleotides read TGTGCCAGTACGCAAAGCAGGTCGAATGAGCAGTTCTTC.

The chain employs TRBV7-6 and TRBJ2-5; tentative D call: TRBD1 (5 bases). The V gene's germline CDR1 is SGHVS and CDR2 FNYEAQ. This CDR3 contains 16 residues. V lost 1 base and J lost 0, with 12 bases in between. The CDR3 sequence: CASSLGGSPYQETQYF. The CDR3 nucleotides are TGTGCCAGCAGCTTAGGGGGCAGCCCGTACCAAGAGACCCAGTACTTC.

This chain uses TRBV30 with TRBJ2-1, with TRBD2 matching 7 bases. The junction had 10 bases not matched to a gene; V was cut back by 4 bases and J by 10 bases. Germline CDR1 reads GTSNPN; CDR2 reads SVGIG (reference sequence). The CDR3 is made up of 13 amino acids. Written as DNA, the CDR3 is TGTGCCTGGACGAGCGGGACGCCCGGGGAGCAGTTCTTC. It is translated as CAWTSGTPGEQFF.

The gene calls are TRBV5-6 and TRBJ1-6; 9 nucleotides match TRBD1. V lost 3 bases, J lost 8 bases, and 6 bases stayed unmatched. The CDR3 has 15 residues. In germline, CDR1 is SGHDT, CDR2 YYEEEE. CDR3 coding DNA: TGTGCCAGCAGCTATTCCGGGACAGGGTATTCACCCCTCCACTTT. Encoded protein: CASSYSGTGYSPLHF. The full variable domain, rest sourced from reference TRBV5-6 and TRBJ1-6, is DAGVTQSPTHLIKTRGQQVTLRCSPKSGHDTVSWYQQALGQGPQFIFQYYEEEERQRGNFPDRFSGHQFPNYSSELNVNALLLGDSALYLCASSYSGTGYSPLHFGNGTRLTVT.